Each of the 27 T cell receptor beta chains below was sequenced from the same sample in a study of T cell responses to AZD1222 COVID-19 vaccine. Here immunoSEQ multiplex PCR was the method, and the copy in TCRdb shows in-frame clones only, minus some. Counted here are under 130,000 clones, 88% occurring once; the ten biggest clones make up more than 20%. The input for sequencing was peripheral blood, taken on day 0 of AZD1222 vaccination. Receptors were obtained from an adult in good health.

V and J are TRBV9 and TRBJ1-1; maybe TRBD1 (6 bases). This CDR3 region has 13 residues. The V end lost 4 bases, the J end lost 8 bases, and 15 bases lay between the germline ends. Germline assignment: CDR1 SGDLS and CDR2 YYNGEE. The CDR3 reads CASSTRGLDEAFF. DNA for the CDR3: TGTGCCAGCAGCACCAGGGGCCTTGACGAAGCTTTCTTT.

The chain is built from TRBV12-3 or TRBV12-4 and TRBJ2-7, with a weak D call TRBD1 (6 bases). The CDR3 contains 12 residues. Trimming took 7 bases from V and 2 from J, leaving 9 bases between them. The CDR3 spells CASTRTAYEQYF. CDR3 DNA: TGTGCCAGCACTAGGACAGCCTACGAGCAGTACTTC.

The CDR3 is CASSPTAGLTNEKLFF. In nucleotides, the CDR3 is TGTGCCAGCAGCCCCACGGCAGGGTTAACTAATGAAAAACTGTTTTTT. The gene calls are TRBV5-4 and TRBJ1-4; possibly TRBD1 for D (5 bases). The CDR3 is made up of 16 amino acids. The V gene's germline CDR1 is SGHNT and CDR2 YYREEE (reference sequence). The V and J ends lost 4 bases and 1 base respectively, with 14 bases between them.

The rearrangement joins TRBV19 to TRBJ2-2, with 7 bases identical to TRBD2. The junction had 11 bases not matched to a gene; V was cut back by 7 bases and J by 3 bases. Germline lookup yields CDR1 LNHDA and CDR2 SQIVND (reference sequence). The CDR3 extends over 16 amino acids. This CDR3 reads CASTLWASGDTGELFF. The CDR3 coding sequence is TGTGCCAGTACCTTGTGGGCTAGCGGAGACACCGGGGAGCTGTTTTTT.

The table lists this clone with a count of one. CDR3 nucleotides: TGCAGCGTTGACCTCCTCGACACCGGGGAGCTGTTTTTT. Protein sequence: CSVDLLDTGELFF. The J gene is TRBJ2-2, the V gene TRBV29-1; D is unclear. Trimming left V 3 bases short and J 3 bases short, with 8 bases between. The CDR3 has 13 amino acids. CDR1 and CDR2 from the germline V gene are SQVTM and ANQGSEA.

This chain connects TRBV6-5 to TRBJ1-2; D might be TRBD1 (5 bases). The V gene's germline CDR1 is MNHEY and CDR2 SVGAGI. The CDR3 extends over 15 amino acids. Deletions cut 0 bases from V and 4 bases from J, with 12 bases between. The CDR3 sequence is CASSYSRRQSYGYTF. The DNA for the CDR3 is TGTGCCAGCAGTTACTCGCGTAGACAGAGCTATGGCTACACCTTC.

About this clone: Compared with germline, one end of the junction differs, possibly owing to a read error. The chain employs TRBV7-2 and TRBJ2-7; 9 nucleotides agree with TRBD2. CDR3 size: 13 residues. Germline-derived CDR1 and CDR2 are SGHTA and FQGNSA. Written as DNA, the CDR3 is TGTGCCAGCAGCCACCCCGGGATAGCGGGGGCGGTCTTC. This gives the protein CASSHPGIAGAVF.

The J gene is TRBJ2-1, the V gene TRBV11-2; D unclear. Germline CDR1 reads SGHAT; CDR2 reads FQNNGV. Trimming removed 3 bases at V and 7 bases at J, with 10 bases between. This CDR3 has 13 residues. CDR3 residues: CASSFNGRNEQFF. CDR3 DNA sequence: TGTGCCAGCAGCTTCAACGGCCGTAATGAGCAGTTCTTC. The full variable domain, in which reference TRBV11-2 and TRBJ2-1 provide the parts outside the CDR3, is EAGVAQSPRYKIIEKRQSVAFWCNPISGHATLYWYQQILGQGPKLLIQFQNNGVVDDSQLPKDRFSAERLKGVDSTLKIQPAKLEDSAVYLCASSFNGRNEQFFGPGTRLTVL.

This chain links TRBV15 with TRBJ2-2; the match to TRBD1 covers 9 bases. The CDR3 consists of 18 residues. Germline V lookup: CDR1 LNHNV, CDR2 YYDKDF (reference sequence). Unmatched junction bases numbered 10, after V lost 0 bases and J lost 5 bases. The CDR3 reads CATSREFENRGLTGELFF. The CDR3 bases are TGTGCCACCAGCAGAGAATTCGAGAACAGGGGGCTTACCGGGGAGCTGTTTTTT.

The gene calls are TRBV24-1 and TRBJ2-2; possible D gene TRBD2, 5 bases. V was pared by 7 bases and J by 4 bases, with 24 bases between. CDR3 length: 18 residues. The germline V gene has CDR1 KGHDR and CDR2 SFDVKD. DNA for the CDR3: TGTGCCACCAGCCCTTGGGTACACCCCTCGGCGGGCACCGGGGAGCTGTTTTTT. Its protein product is CATSPWVHPSAGTGELFF.

The J gene is TRBJ2-1, the V gene TRBV18; D is tentatively TRBD1 or TRBD2 (5 bases each). The CDR3 covers 13 residues. The V end lost 3 bases, the J end lost 15 bases, and 18 bases lay between the germline ends. In germline, CDR1 is KGHSH, CDR2 LQKENI. The CDR3 loop is CASSPEGRRQGFF. Here the CDR3 DNA reads TGTGCCAGCTCACCCGAGGGACGCCGGCAGGGGTTCTTC.

This clone was counted a single time. The chain has TRBV12-3 or TRBV12-4 and TRBJ1-4; D perhaps matches TRBD1 (5 bases). The CDR3 extends over 13 amino acids. Trimming cost V 1 base and J 8 bases, with 8 bases left between them. The CDR3 here is CASSLGRQEKLFF. In DNA form, the CDR3 reads TGTGCCAGCAGTTTAGGTCGACAGGAAAAACTGTTTTTT.

This chain connects TRBV28 to TRBJ2-5; 9 nucleotides agree with TRBD2. Unmatched junction bases numbered 3, after V lost 4 bases and J lost 0 bases. CDR1 is MDHEN, CDR2 SYDVKM, per germline. This CDR3 contains 15 residues. Here the CDR3 reads CASSSQRGDQETQYF. As DNA, the CDR3 is TGTGCCAGCAGTTCTCAGCGGGGGGACCAAGAGACCCAGTACTTC.

The gene calls are TRBV27 and TRBJ1-2, with D unclear. In germline, CDR1 is MNHEY, CDR2 SMNVEV (reference sequence). The CDR3 runs 15 residues. V lost 6 bases to trimming and J lost 1 base, with 15 bases between them. This CDR3 reads CASSPMGIYNYGYTF. CDR3 coding DNA: TGTGCCAGCAGCCCGATGGGGATCTATAACTATGGCTACACCTTC.

Note on this clone: Its ends do not fully match the called genes, so a read error is possible. The chain carries TRBV28 and TRBJ2-7; 8 bases align to TRBD1. The CDR3 length is 14 residues. Germline CDR1 reads MDHEN; CDR2 reads SYDVKM. In DNA form, the CDR3 reads TGTGCCAGCGGTTTGCGAGACAGGGGTGGCGAGCAGTACTTC. As protein: CASGLRDRGGEQYF. Full variable domain (rest looked up from reference TRBV28 and TRBJ2-7): DVKVTQSSRYLVKRTGEKVFLECVQDMDHENMFWYRQDPGLGLRLIYFSYDVKMKEKGDIPEGYSVSREKKERFSLILESASTNQTSMYLCASGLRDRGGEQYFGPGTRLTVT.

The genes are TRBV15 and TRBJ2-6; 7 bases fit TRBD1. With 5 bases clipped from V and 0 bases from J, the junction kept 10 bases outside the gene matches. Per the germline V gene, CDR1 is LNHNV and CDR2 is YYDKDF (reference sequence). CDR3 size: 18 residues. The CDR3 bases are TGTGCCACCAGCGGGGAGACAGGGACCAACTCTGGGGCCAACGTCCTGACTTTC. Translating gives CATSGETGTNSGANVLTF. Together with reference TRBV15 and TRBJ2-6, the CDR3 gives the full variable domain: DAMVIQNPRYQVTQFGKPVTLSCSQTLNHNVMYWYQQKSSQAPKLLFHYYDKDFNNEADTPDNFQSRRPNTSFCFLDIRSPGLGDTAMYLCATSGETGTNSGANVLTFGAGSRLTVL.

The chain recombines TRBV29-1 with TRBJ2-7, with D perhaps TRBD1 (5 bases). The ends were cut back, 5 bases at V and 0 bases at J, with 14 bases in the middle. The CDR3 loop spans 14 amino acids. Germline V gives CDR1 SQVTM, CDR2 ANQGSEA. CDR3 DNA: TGCAGCGTTATAGGGGTGGGATCCTCCTACGAGCAGTACTTC. Protein: CSVIGVGSSYEQYF.

The chain is built from TRBV29-1 and TRBJ2-7; D is perhaps TRBD1 (5 bases). The germline V gene encodes CDR1 SQVTM and CDR2 ANQGSEA. Trimming removed 2 bases at V and 3 bases at J, with 14 bases between. CDR3 size: 14 residues. The CDR3 nucleotides are TGCAGCGTTGAAAGTCAGGGATCCTTCTACGAGCAGTACTTC. Its protein is CSVESQGSFYEQYF.

V and J are TRBV18 and TRBJ1-2; tentative D call: TRBD1 (6 bases). The CDR3 covers 15 residues. Germline V CDR1 and CDR2: KGHSH, LQKENI. Trimming cost V 3 bases and J 4 bases, with 15 bases left between them. DNA of the CDR3: TGTGCCAGCTCACCGCTTAACAGGGACGTCTATGGCTACACCTTC. Its protein is CASSPLNRDVYGYTF.

This clone was seen only once. The V call is TRBV27, the J call TRBJ1-2; 8 positions agree with TRBD1. The CDR3 loop spans 13 amino acids. After removal of 6 bases from V and 6 bases from J, the junction contained 6 bases not matched to a gene. Germline-derived CDR1 and CDR2 are MNHEY and SMNVEV (reference sequence). CDR3 sequence reads: CASRPRQGNGYTF. Written as DNA, the CDR3 is TGTGCCAGCAGACCGAGACAGGGGAATGGCTACACCTTC.

The V gene is TRBV27, the J gene TRBJ1-1; 8 bases align to TRBD1. There are 14 residues in the CDR3. CDR1 and CDR2 (germline): MNHEY, SMNVEV (reference sequence). Losses at the gene ends were 3 bases for V and 3 bases for J; bases not matched to a gene: 3. CDR3 residues: CASSLQGADTEAFF. For the CDR3, the DNA is TGTGCCAGCAGTTTGCAGGGGGCTGACACTGAAGCTTTCTTT.

The chain couples TRBV5-1 to TRBJ1-2, with D possibly matching TRBD1 (5 bases). This CDR3 region has 14 residues. Germline V CDR1 and CDR2: SGHRS, YFSETQ. V lost 0 bases to trimming and J lost 4 bases, with 10 bases between them. As DNA, the CDR3 is TGCGCCAGCAGCTTGGAGCGGGGCTCCTATGGCTACACCTTC. Translating gives CASSLERGSYGYTF.

The genes are TRBV19 and TRBJ2-5, with 8 bases fitting TRBD2. Trimming at V came to 5 bases and at J to 0 bases, leaving 2 bases not matched to a gene. The CDR3 length is 14 residues. In germline, CDR1 is LNHDA, CDR2 SQIVND (reference sequence). The CDR3 nucleotides are TGTGCCAGTAGTGAGACTAGCGACCAAGAGACCCAGTACTTC. This gives the protein CASSETSDQETQYF.

This clone is a singleton in its sample. V usage is TRBV6-2 or TRBV6-3 and J usage is TRBJ1-6, with unresolved D. Per the germline V gene, CDR1 is MNHEY and CDR2 is SVGEGT. The germline V and J ends were trimmed by 0 bases and 0 bases, with 6 bases remaining between them. This CDR3 has 16 residues. Here the CDR3 DNA reads TGTGCCAGCAGTTACTCTGGGCGCTCCTATAATTCACCCCTCCACTTT. Its translation: CASSYSGRSYNSPLHF.

CDR3 coding DNA: TGTGCCACCAATGGCTTCCGGCCCCAGGGAGATGGCTACACCTTC. Amino acids: CATNGFRPQGDGYTF. V and J are TRBV19 and TRBJ1-2, with a tentative D call TRBD1 (5 bases). This CDR3 has 15 amino acids. The germline V gene has CDR1 LNHDA and CDR2 SQIVND (reference sequence). Trimming cost V 10 bases and J 6 bases, with 24 bases left between them.

The V and J genes are TRBV6-1 and TRBJ1-4; a possible D gene is TRBD1 (5 bases). The CDR3 runs 14 residues. Germline CDR1 MNHNS, CDR2 SASEGT. With 2 bases removed from V and 8 bases from J, the gap between germline ends came to 12 bases. The CDR3 coding sequence is TGTGCCAGCAGTGAATATGGGGCTGCCGAAAAACTGTTTTTT. It codes for CASSEYGAAEKLFF.

The chain has TRBV15 and TRBJ1-4; TRBD1 might be the D (5 bases). The CDR3 length is 15 residues. With 1 base removed from V and 5 bases from J, the gap between germline ends came to 11 bases. Germline CDR1 LNHNV, CDR2 YYDKDF (reference sequence). CDR3 sequence: CATSRAGTDNEKLFF. The CDR3 DNA reads TGTGCCACCAGCAGAGCCGGGACGGACAATGAAAAACTGTTTTTT.